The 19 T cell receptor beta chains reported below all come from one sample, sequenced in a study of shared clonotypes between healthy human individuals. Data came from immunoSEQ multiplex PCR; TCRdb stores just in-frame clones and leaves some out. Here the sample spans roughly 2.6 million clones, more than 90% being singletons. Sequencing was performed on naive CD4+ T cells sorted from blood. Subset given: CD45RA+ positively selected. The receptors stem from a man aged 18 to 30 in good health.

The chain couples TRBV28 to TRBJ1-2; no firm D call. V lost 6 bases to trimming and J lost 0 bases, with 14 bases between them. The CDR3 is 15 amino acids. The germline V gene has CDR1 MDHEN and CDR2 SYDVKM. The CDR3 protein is CASSQRPGPNYGYTF. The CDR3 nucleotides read TGTGCCAGCAGCCAACGCCCGGGCCCTAACTATGGCTACACCTTC.

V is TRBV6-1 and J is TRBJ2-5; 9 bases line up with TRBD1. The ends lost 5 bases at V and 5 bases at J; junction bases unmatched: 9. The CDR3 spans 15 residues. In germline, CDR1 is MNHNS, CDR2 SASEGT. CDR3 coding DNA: TGTGCCAGCAGTCCCCGGGACAGGGACTACGAGACCCAGTACTTC. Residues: CASSPRDRDYETQYF.

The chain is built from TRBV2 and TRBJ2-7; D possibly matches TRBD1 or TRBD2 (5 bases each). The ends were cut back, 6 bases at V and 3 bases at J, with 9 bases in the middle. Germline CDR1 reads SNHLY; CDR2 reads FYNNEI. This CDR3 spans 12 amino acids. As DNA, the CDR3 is TGTGCCAGCAGGGGGGTAATCTACGAGCAGTACTTC. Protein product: CASRGVIYEQYF.

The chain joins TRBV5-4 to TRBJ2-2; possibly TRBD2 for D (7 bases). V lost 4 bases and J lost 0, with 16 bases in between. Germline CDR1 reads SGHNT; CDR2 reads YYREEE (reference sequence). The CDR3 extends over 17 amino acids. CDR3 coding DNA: TGTGCCAGCAGCCCGGGGGCGGGACTAACGAACACCGGGGAGCTGTTTTTT. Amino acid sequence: CASSPGAGLTNTGELFF.

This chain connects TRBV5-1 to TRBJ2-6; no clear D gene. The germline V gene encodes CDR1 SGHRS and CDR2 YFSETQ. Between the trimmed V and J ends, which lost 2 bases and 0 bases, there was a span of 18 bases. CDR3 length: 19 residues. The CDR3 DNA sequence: TGCGCCAGCAGCTTAGGGAAAAAACTTATGAACTCTGGGGCCAACGTCCTGACTTTC. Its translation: CASSLGKKLMNSGANVLTF.

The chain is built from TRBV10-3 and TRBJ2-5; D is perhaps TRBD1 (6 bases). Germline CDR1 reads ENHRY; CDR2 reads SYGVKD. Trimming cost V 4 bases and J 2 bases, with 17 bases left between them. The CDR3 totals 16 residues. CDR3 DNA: TGTGCCATCAGTGGGGGGCCCGGGCCCCCGCAAGAGACCCAGTACTTC. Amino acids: CAISGGPGPPQETQYF.

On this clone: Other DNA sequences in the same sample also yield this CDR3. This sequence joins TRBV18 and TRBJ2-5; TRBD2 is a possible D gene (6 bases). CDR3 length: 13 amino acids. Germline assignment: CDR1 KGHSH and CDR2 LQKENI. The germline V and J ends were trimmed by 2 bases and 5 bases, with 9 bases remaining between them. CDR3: CASSPGGLETQYF. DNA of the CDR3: TGTGCCAGCTCACCAGGGGGGTTGGAGACCCAGTACTTC.

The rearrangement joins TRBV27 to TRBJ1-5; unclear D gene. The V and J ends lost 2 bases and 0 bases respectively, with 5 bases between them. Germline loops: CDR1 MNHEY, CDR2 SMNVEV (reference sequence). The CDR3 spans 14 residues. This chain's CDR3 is CASSLMNSNQPQHF. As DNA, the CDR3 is TGTGCCAGCAGTTTAATGAATAGCAATCAGCCCCAGCATTTT.

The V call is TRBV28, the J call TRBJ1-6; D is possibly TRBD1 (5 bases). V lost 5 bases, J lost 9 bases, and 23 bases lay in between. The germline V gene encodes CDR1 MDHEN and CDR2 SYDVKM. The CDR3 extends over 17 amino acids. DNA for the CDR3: TGTGCCAGCAGTACAACCCCCTGGGGGGAATACATTTCACCCCTCCACTTT. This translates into CASSTTPWGEYISPLHF. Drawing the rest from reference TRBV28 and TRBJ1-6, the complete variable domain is DVKVTQSSRYLVKRTGEKVFLECVQDMDHENMFWYRQDPGLGLRLIYFSYDVKMKEKGDIPEGYSVSREKKERFSLILESASTNQTSMYLCASSTTPWGEYISPLHFGNGTRLTVT.

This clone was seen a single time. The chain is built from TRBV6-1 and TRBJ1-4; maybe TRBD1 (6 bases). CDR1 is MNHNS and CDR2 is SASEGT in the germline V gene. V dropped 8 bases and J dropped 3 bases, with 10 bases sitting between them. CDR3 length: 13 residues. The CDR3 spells CASVRGANEKLFF. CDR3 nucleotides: TGTGCCAGCGTAAGGGGGGCTAATGAAAAACTGTTTTTT.

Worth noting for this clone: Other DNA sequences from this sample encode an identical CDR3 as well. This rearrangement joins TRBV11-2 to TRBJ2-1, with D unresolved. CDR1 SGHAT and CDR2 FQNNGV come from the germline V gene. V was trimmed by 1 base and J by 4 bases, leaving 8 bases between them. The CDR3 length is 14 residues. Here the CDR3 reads CASSLGGVYNEQFF. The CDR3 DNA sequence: TGTGCCAGCAGCTTAGGTGGGGTATACAATGAGCAGTTCTTC.

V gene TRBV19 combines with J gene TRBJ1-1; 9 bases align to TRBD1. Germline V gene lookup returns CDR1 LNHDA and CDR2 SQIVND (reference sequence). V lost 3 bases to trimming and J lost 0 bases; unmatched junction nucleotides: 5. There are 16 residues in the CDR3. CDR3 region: CASSIGQGRMNTEAFF. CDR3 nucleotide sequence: TGTGCCAGTAGTATCGGACAGGGGAGGATGAACACTGAAGCTTTCTTT.

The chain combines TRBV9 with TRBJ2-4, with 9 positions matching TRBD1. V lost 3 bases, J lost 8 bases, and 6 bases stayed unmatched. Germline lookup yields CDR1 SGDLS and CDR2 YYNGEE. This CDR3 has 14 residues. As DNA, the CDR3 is TGTGCCAGCAGCGGAACACAGGGGGCGGACATTCAGTACTTC. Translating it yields CASSGTQGADIQYF.

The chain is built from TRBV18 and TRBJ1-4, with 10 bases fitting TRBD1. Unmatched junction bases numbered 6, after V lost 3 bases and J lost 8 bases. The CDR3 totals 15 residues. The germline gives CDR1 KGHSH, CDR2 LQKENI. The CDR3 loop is CASSPGTGDGEKLFF. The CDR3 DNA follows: TGTGCCAGCTCACCTGGGACAGGGGACGGGGAAAAACTGTTTTTT.

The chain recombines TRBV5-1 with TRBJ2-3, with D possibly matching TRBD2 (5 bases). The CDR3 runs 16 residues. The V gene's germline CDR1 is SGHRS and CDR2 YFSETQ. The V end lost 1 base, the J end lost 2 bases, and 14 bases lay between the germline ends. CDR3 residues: CASSLTDGIHTDTQYF. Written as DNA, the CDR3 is TGCGCCAGCAGCTTGACGGACGGGATCCACACAGATACGCAGTATTTT.

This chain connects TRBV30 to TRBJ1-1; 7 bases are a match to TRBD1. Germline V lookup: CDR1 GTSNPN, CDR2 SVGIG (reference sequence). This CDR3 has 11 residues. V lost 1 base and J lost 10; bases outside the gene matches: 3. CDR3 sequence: CAWSAGTAAFF. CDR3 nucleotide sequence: TGTGCCTGGAGTGCTGGGACAGCAGCTTTCTTT.

CDR3 sequence (DNA): TGTGCCAGCAGCTTGGACTGGCTATACAATGAGCAGTTCTTC. Translated, it gives CASSLDWLYNEQFF. The chain links TRBV5-4 to TRBJ2-1; no definite D call. Per germline, CDR1 SGHNT and CDR2 YYREEE (reference sequence). The CDR3 covers 14 residues. Trimming removed 0 bases at V and 4 bases at J, with 8 bases between. Using reference TRBV5-4 and TRBJ2-1 for the parts outside the CDR3, the full variable domain is ETGVTQSPTHLIKTRGQQVTLRCSSQSGHNTVSWYQQALGQGPQFIFQYYREEENGRGNFPPRFSGLQFPNYSSELNVNALELDDSALYLCASSLDWLYNEQFFGPGTRLTVL.

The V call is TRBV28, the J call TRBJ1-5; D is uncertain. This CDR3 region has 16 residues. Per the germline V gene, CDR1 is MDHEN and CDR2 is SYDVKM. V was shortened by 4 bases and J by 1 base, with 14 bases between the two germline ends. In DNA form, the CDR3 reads TGTGCCAGCAGTTCGATAGGACCTGGAAGCAATCAGCCCCAGCATTTT. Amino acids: CASSSIGPGSNQPQHF.

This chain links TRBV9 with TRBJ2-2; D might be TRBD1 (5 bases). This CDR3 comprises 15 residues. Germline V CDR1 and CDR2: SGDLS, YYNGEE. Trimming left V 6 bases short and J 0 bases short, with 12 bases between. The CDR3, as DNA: TGTGCCAGCACATCTCTGACAGCGAACACCGGGGAGCTGTTTTTT. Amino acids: CASTSLTANTGELFF.